A single T cell receptor beta chain is shown here with its context. The antigen remains undetermined. The data were obtained in a study of CD8+CD57+ T cells in acquired aplastic anemia. Study-wide findings and caveats: Overlapping CD8+ CDR3 repertoires of patients and controls contained nearly 30 shared sequences.

Germline CDR1 DFQATT, CDR2 SNEGSKA (reference sequence). Trimming pared 1 base from V and 0 bases from J, leaving 10 bases between. This CDR3 has 15 residues. Both TCR beta VDJ combination and CDR3 sequence profiling were carried out. Genomic DNA was the template for this profiling. TCRdb reprocessed the reads via MiXCR and lists one record per CDR3 protein. The table has about 190,000 distinct CDR3 sequences, 48% seen once. Patients included in sequencing had previously demonstrated CD8+CD57+ cell expansion by flow cytometry. All participating patients were living with severe acquired aplastic anemia.

The chain is built from TRBV20-1 and TRBJ1-3; unclear D gene. The sequencing input was sorted CD4+, CD8+, or CD8+CD57+ T cells (not recorded which) from PBMCs. The source of this sequence is a human donor with aplastic anemia. CDR3 residues: CSARVTGNSGNTIYF. The CDR3 bases are TGCAGTGCTAGAGTAACCGGGAACTCTGGAAACACCATATATTTT.